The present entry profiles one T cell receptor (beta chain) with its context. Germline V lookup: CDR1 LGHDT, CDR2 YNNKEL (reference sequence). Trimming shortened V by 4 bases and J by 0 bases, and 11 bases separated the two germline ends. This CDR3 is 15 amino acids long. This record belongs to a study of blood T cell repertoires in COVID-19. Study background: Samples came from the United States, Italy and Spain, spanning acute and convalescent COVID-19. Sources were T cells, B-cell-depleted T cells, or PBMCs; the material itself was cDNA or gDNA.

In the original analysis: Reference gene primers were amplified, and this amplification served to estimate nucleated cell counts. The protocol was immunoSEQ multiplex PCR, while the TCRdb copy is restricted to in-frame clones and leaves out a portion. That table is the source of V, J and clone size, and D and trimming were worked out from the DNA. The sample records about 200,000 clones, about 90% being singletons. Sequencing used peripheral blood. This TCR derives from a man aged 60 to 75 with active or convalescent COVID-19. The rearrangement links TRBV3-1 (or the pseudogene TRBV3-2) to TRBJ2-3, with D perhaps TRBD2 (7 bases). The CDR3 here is CASSPRGASTDTQYF. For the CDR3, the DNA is TGTGCCAGCAGCCCTCGGGGGGCGAGCACAGATACGCAGTATTTT.